Presented here are 28 T cell receptor beta chains from one specimen sequenced in a study of cytomegalovirus exposure and HLA in healthy donors. With 60 Vbeta and 13 Jbeta primers, the PCR was carried out. Produced via immunoSEQ multiplex PCR; TCRdb's table is partial and in-frame only. Among around 130,000 clones listed, 70% to 80% were seen once. The specimen was PBMCs. These TCRs come from a human donor in good health.

The chain is built from TRBV29-1 and TRBJ1-2; 9 bases align to TRBD1. The V gene end was trimmed by 6 bases and the J gene end by 4 bases; junction bases not matched to a gene: 9. The germline CDR1 and CDR2 sequences are SQVTM and ANQGSEA. CDR3 size: 14 residues. The CDR3 sequence: CSVQLPGQGYGYTF. The CDR3 DNA reads TGCAGCGTCCAGCTGCCGGGACAGGGCTATGGCTACACCTTC.

The chain recombines TRBV5-4 with TRBJ2-3; perhaps TRBD2 as D (7 bases). V lost 4 bases and J 3 bases, leaving 15 bases between the germline ends. The CDR3 consists of 15 residues. Germline-derived CDR1 and CDR2 are SGHNT and YYREEE (reference sequence). CDR3 nucleotide sequence: TGTGCCAGCAGCGTAGGGGGGGCAACAACAGATACGCAGTATTTT. This encodes CASSVGGATTDTQYF.

This chain uses TRBV28 with TRBJ2-7; tentatively, D is TRBD1 (6 bases). Looked up from germline, CDR1 is MDHEN and CDR2 is SYDVKM. CDR3 length equals 11 residues. The germline V and J ends were trimmed by 6 bases and 4 bases, with 7 bases remaining between them. DNA for the CDR3: TGTGCCAGCAGCGGACAGTACGAGCAGTACTTC. Residues: CASSGQYEQYF.

This sequence joins TRBV5-1 and TRBJ1-4; a weak D match, TRBD1 (5 bases). This CDR3 has 18 amino acids. Germline V lookup: CDR1 SGHRS, CDR2 YFSETQ. V was cut by 5 bases and J by 0 bases, with 20 bases left in between. The CDR3 nucleotides read TGCGCCAGCAGGCCTACGGGGGGGGACGTTGCAACTAATGAAAAACTGTTTTTT. This gives the protein CASRPTGGDVATNEKLFF.

This sequence joins TRBV5-6 and TRBJ2-2, with 8 bases matching TRBD1. Germline V gene data show CDR1 as SGHDT and CDR2 as YYEEEE. V shed 4 bases and J 4 bases; nucleotides not matched to a gene: 6. This CDR3 is built from 15 residues. DNA for the CDR3: TGTGCCAGCAGCCCTGGACAGGGTGTCACCGGGGAGCTGTTTTTT. This encodes CASSPGQGVTGELFF.

The chain links TRBV7-2 to TRBJ2-7, with a weak D call TRBD1 (6 bases). Looked up from germline, CDR1 is SGHTA and CDR2 is FQGNSA. V lost 4 bases and J 2 bases, leaving 15 bases between the germline ends. CDR3 length equals 15 residues. DNA of the CDR3: TGTGCCAGCAGCTCACTGGGGCAGGGGCCCTACGAGCAGTACTTC. It specifies CASSSLGQGPYEQYF.

DNA of the CDR3: TGTGCCAGCAGTGTCGGGGGGGCCACAGATACGCAGTATTTT. Translating gives CASSVGGATDTQYF. V gene TRBV6-4 combines with J gene TRBJ2-3; TRBD2 agrees at 8 bases. J gave up 2 bases and V 4 bases, and 2 bases lay outside the gene matches. Germline lookup yields CDR1 MRHNA and CDR2 SNTAGT. CDR3 size: 14 residues.

The chain links TRBV5-4 to TRBJ2-5; no clear D gene. Matching the DNA end better, TRBJ2-7 makes the J call doubtful. CDR1 is SGHNT, CDR2 YYREEE, per germline (reference sequence). This CDR3 contains 13 residues. CDR3 region: CASSLETFYEQYF. Written as DNA, the CDR3 is TGTGCCAGCAGCTTGGAGACATTCTACGAGCAGTACTTC.

V is TRBV14 and J is TRBJ2-5, with a possible D match to TRBD2 (6 bases). Germline V gene data show CDR1 as SGHDN and CDR2 as FVKESK. This CDR3 is built from 15 residues. V lost 11 bases and J 2 bases, leaving 21 bases between the germline ends. CDR3 bases: TGTGCCCCACCCTGGACGGGGGTGGGGCAAGAGACCCAGTACTTC. Encoded protein: CAPPWTGVGQETQYF.

CDR3 in amino acids: CASKMGQGVQPQHF. DNA of the CDR3: TGTGCCAGCAAAATGGGACAGGGGGTCCAGCCCCAGCATTTT. The genes are TRBV2 and TRBJ1-5, with 11 bases matching TRBD1. The CDR3 has 14 amino acids. Germline V gives CDR1 SNHLY, CDR2 FYNNEI. V shed 7 bases, J shed 7 bases, and the junction held 6 bases outside the gene matches.

The chain is built from TRBV29-1 and TRBJ2-7; D is unresolved. Germline V gene lookup returns CDR1 SQVTM and CDR2 ANQGSEA. The CDR3 loop spans 12 amino acids. V was clipped by 4 bases and J by 2 bases, with 9 bases between them. In DNA form, the CDR3 reads TGCAGCGTTGGGATAACAGCCTACGAGCAGTACTTC. This gives the protein CSVGITAYEQYF.

The DNA for the CDR3 is TGTGCCAGTAGCCTCCCCCAGGGGACGAACACTGAAGCTTTCTTT. Translated, it gives CASSLPQGTNTEAFF. The chain employs TRBV19 and TRBJ1-1, with a possible D match to TRBD1 (6 bases). The CDR3 totals 15 residues. Germline V CDR1 and CDR2: LNHDA, SQIVND (reference sequence). With 6 bases removed from V and 1 base from J, the gap between germline ends came to 15 bases.

This chain's CDR3 is CASSLVLPRNPSYNEQFF. DNA for the CDR3: TGTGCCAGCAGCTTAGTCCTTCCGCGAAATCCCTCCTACAATGAGCAGTTCTTC. The chain employs TRBV7-8 and TRBJ2-1, with D unresolved. Germline V gives CDR1 SGHVS, CDR2 FQNEAQ. This CDR3 region has 18 residues. V was cut by 1 base and J by 0 bases, with 16 bases left in between.

The gene calls are TRBV9 and TRBJ1-1; D not resolved. The germline V gene has CDR1 SGDLS and CDR2 YYNGEE. With 0 bases removed from V and 0 bases from J, the gap between germline ends came to 3 bases. This CDR3 is built from 13 residues. The CDR3 DNA is TGTGCCAGCAGCGTAGCGGTGAACACTGAAGCTTTCTTT. Translating it yields CASSVAVNTEAFF.

V usage is TRBV6-5 and J usage is TRBJ1-1; 9 nucleotides line up with TRBD1. The CDR3 is made up of 15 amino acids. V lost 0 bases to trimming and J lost 4 bases; unmatched junction nucleotides: 3. The germline V gene has CDR1 MNHEY and CDR2 SVGAGI. This CDR3 is CASSYSGTGSTEAFF. The CDR3 DNA follows: TGTGCCAGCAGTTACTCGGGGACAGGGTCCACTGAAGCTTTCTTT.

The chain has TRBV5-1 and TRBJ1-2; D gene ambiguous. The CDR3 has 18 residues. Trimming pared 7 bases from V and 0 bases from J, leaving 25 bases between. Per the germline V gene, CDR1 is SGHRS and CDR2 is YFSETQ. The CDR3 loop is CASSLGDRTGPANYGYTF. The CDR3 bases are TGCGCCAGCTCCCTTGGTGACCGAACGGGTCCCGCTAACTATGGCTACACCTTC.

In DNA, the CDR3 is TGTGCCAGCAGTATCGGGGAGCAAGAGACCCAGTACTTC. Its translation is CASSIGEQETQYF. V and J are TRBV6-1 and TRBJ2-5; perhaps TRBD2 as D (5 bases). The CDR3 consists of 13 residues. V lost 5 bases to trimming and J lost 2 bases, with 9 bases between them. The germline gives CDR1 MNHNS, CDR2 SASEGT.

The chain uses TRBV19 and TRBJ2-1; D gene uncertain. This CDR3 has 15 amino acids. The V and J ends lost 4 bases and 4 bases respectively, with 14 bases between them. Looked up from germline, CDR1 is LNHDA and CDR2 is SQIVND (reference sequence). The CDR3 protein is CASSTGRRTYNEQFF. The DNA of the CDR3 is TGTGCCAGTAGTACTGGCAGGCGCACATACAATGAGCAGTTCTTC.

This clone was detected only a few times. J is TRBJ1-4 and V is TRBV9; a weak D match, TRBD1 (5 bases). V gave up 3 bases and J gave up 5 bases, with 11 bases separating them. The germline V gene encodes CDR1 SGDLS and CDR2 YYNGEE. The CDR3 runs to 14 residues. The CDR3 here is CASSGGGRNEKLFF. In DNA form, the CDR3 reads TGTGCCAGCAGCGGGGGGGGACGGAATGAAAAACTGTTTTTT.

The table lists this clone with a few counts. The chain uses TRBV30 and TRBJ1-3, with D perhaps TRBD1 (5 bases). Trimming stripped 4 bases from V and 0 bases from J, with 13 bases between. Germline V gene data show CDR1 as GTSNPN and CDR2 as SVGIG (reference sequence). CDR3 length equals 15 residues. The CDR3 DNA sequence: TGTGCCTGGACAGGGAAAGGGAACTCTGGAAACACCATATATTTT. It translates to CAWTGKGNSGNTIYF.

This chain joins TRBV27 and TRBJ2-1; 7 bases are shared with TRBD1. This CDR3 is 15 amino acids long. The germline CDR1 and CDR2 sequences are MNHEY and SMNVEV (reference sequence). V trimming: 8 bases; J trimming: 0 bases; junction bases outside the gene matches: 7. CDR3 amino acids: CASGGQTSSYNEQFF. CDR3 nucleotide sequence: TGTGCCAGCGGGGGACAGACGAGCTCCTACAATGAGCAGTTCTTC.

V is TRBV7-2 and J is TRBJ1-5; 9 bases are shared with TRBD1. The V gene end was trimmed by 2 bases and the J gene end by 10 bases; junction bases not matched to a gene: 6. The CDR3 has 14 amino acids. CDR1 is SGHTA, CDR2 FQGNSA, per germline. CDR3 nucleotide sequence: TGTGCCAGCAGCTTAAGGGACAGGGATCGACCCCAGCATTTT. Translated: CASSLRDRDRPQHF.

The J gene is TRBJ2-7, the V gene TRBV28; 13 bases agree with TRBD2. The CDR3 is 17 residues long. Looked up from germline, CDR1 is MDHEN and CDR2 is SYDVKM. The V gene end was trimmed by 10 bases and the J gene end by 1 base; junction bases not matched to a gene: 13. The DNA of the CDR3 is TGTGCCACCTCCCGGACTAGCGGGAGCTCAGCTTCCTACGAGCAGTACTTC. Translation gives CATSRTSGSSASYEQYF. The whole variable domain, remainder taken from reference TRBV28 and TRBJ2-7, is DVKVTQSSRYLVKRTGEKVFLECVQDMDHENMFWYRQDPGLGLRLIYFSYDVKMKEKGDIPEGYSVSREKKERFSLILESASTNQTSMYLCATSRTSGSSASYEQYFGPGTRLTVT.

This chain connects TRBV30 to TRBJ1-1, with a weak D call TRBD1 (6 bases). This CDR3 spans 13 amino acids. CDR1 and CDR2 from the germline V gene are GTSNPN and SVGIG (reference sequence). The V end lost 2 bases, the J end lost 4 bases, and 11 bases lay between the germline ends. Here the CDR3 DNA reads TGTGCCTGGAGTCTAGACAGGTTCACTGAAGCTTTCTTT. Its translation is CAWSLDRFTEAFF.

The rearrangement links TRBV18 to TRBJ2-7; 7 bases are a match to TRBD2. Germline V CDR1 and CDR2: KGHSH, LQKENI. The J segment lost 3 bases and the V segment lost 4 bases, leaving 6 bases of the junction unmatched. This CDR3 comprises 14 residues. CDR3 region: CASSQGGVGYEQYF. CDR3 nucleotide sequence: TGTGCCAGCTCACAGGGAGGGGTTGGCTACGAGCAGTACTTC.

This clone was recorded a few times. J is TRBJ2-3 and V is TRBV29-1; a possible D gene is TRBD2 (6 bases). The ends were cut back, 6 bases at V and 4 bases at J, with 23 bases in the middle. Germline loops: CDR1 SQVTM, CDR2 ANQGSEA. The CDR3 is 16 amino acids. DNA of the CDR3: TGCAGCGTCCACCTAAGACGTCGGGGGACGGCAGATACGCAGTATTTT. Amino acids: CSVHLRRRGTADTQYF.

This clone has just a few counts. The rearrangement links TRBV6-1 to TRBJ2-1, with D hard to call. V lost 4 bases and J lost 5, with 6 bases in between. The CDR3 covers 12 residues. Germline loops: CDR1 MNHNS, CDR2 SASEGT. CDR3 amino acids: CASSGENNEQFF. As DNA, the CDR3 is TGTGCCAGCAGTGGCGAAAACAATGAGCAGTTCTTC.

A few counts support this clone. The rearrangement links TRBV7-8 to TRBJ1-3; D unclear. The CDR3 is 14 residues long. V lost 4 bases and J 0 bases, leaving 7 bases between the germline ends. Per the germline V gene, CDR1 is SGHVS and CDR2 is FQNEAQ. This CDR3 is CASSSGGSGNTIYF. CDR3 in DNA: TGTGCCAGCAGCTCCGGCGGCTCTGGAAACACCATATATTTT.